Presented here are 4 T cell receptor beta chains from one specimen sequenced in a study of T-cell reconstitution after alpha-beta-depleted transplantation in children. Unique molecular identifiers were used in preparing the TCRbeta library. In TCRdb, the PCR reads were re-called with MiXCR into one record per CDR3 protein. Counted here are about 980,000 distinct CDR3 sequences, 25% to 30% occurring once; the ten biggest clones make up roughly 30%. The material was PBMCs, mostly from graft donor cells, obtained 360 days after TCRalphabeta/CD19-depleted stem cell transplant. The receptors were gathered from a boy in the first two years of life who had a stem cell transplant for SCID, so the T cells may come from the graft donor.

There are a few counts of this clonotype. This chain joins TRBV29-1 and TRBJ2-3; 8 bases agree with TRBD2. V lost 6 bases, J lost 0 bases, and 14 bases stayed unmatched. This CDR3 is built from 17 residues. Germline V gives CDR1 SQVTM, CDR2 ANQGSEA. CDR3 nucleotide sequence: TGCAGCGTGGCCCGGCGGGGGGACCCTACTAGCACAGATACGCAGTATTTT. This sequence encodes CSVARRGDPTSTDTQYF.

In this sample, this clonotype turned up a few times. The rearrangement uses TRBV5-1 and TRBJ1-1, with 8 bases identical to TRBD1. V was pared by 0 bases and J by 4 bases, with 17 bases of the junction left unmatched. Germline lookup yields CDR1 SGHRS and CDR2 YFSETQ. CDR3 length: 19 residues. CDR3 in amino acids: CASSLDRRGPSPKGTEAFF. CDR3 coding DNA: TGCGCCAGCAGCTTGGACCGCAGGGGGCCTTCTCCGAAGGGCACTGAAGCTTTCTTT.

V and J are TRBV12-3 or TRBV12-4 and TRBJ1-1; D is unresolved. Between the trimmed V and J ends, which lost 4 bases and 4 bases, there was a span of 7 bases. The CDR3 runs to 12 residues. The CDR3 DNA is TGTGCCAGCAGTTCCCAAGTCACTGAAGCTTTCTTT. Translating gives CASSSQVTEAFF.

This clonotype has just a few counts. The V call is TRBV2, the J call TRBJ2-2, with TRBD1 matching over 7 bases. CDR3 length: 15 residues. With V trimmed by 6 bases and J by 1 base, 5 bases remained unmatched. Germline assignment: CDR1 SNHLY and CDR2 FYNNEI. The CDR3 nucleotides read TGTGCCAGCAGAGGAGACAGGGTGAACACCGGGGAGCTGTTTTTT. Translation: CASRGDRVNTGELFF.